The sequence of this T cell receptor (beta chain) was determined in a study of cytomegalovirus exposure and HLA in healthy donors (dated by TCRdb to the late 2010s). Regarding the study in general: According to a later analysis, one platform produced both the 110 or so validation repertoires and the 666 repertoires of the first cohort. The study aimed to test whether signatures of past pathogen exposure could be identified by cataloging public T cell receptors. A separate validation cohort of some 130 different subjects was used in addition to the approximately 640-subject first cohort. The study combined high-throughput TCR immunosequencing, statistical association of individual TCRs with disease status, and machine learning to predict cytomegalovirus infection status.

Here is what the overall study found, with its caveats: A total of 164 TCR beta chains were listed by the study as associated with cytomegalovirus. Most TCR sequences were observed very rarely across donors, whereas some public TCRs were present in many individuals. The authors suggested that the approach could potentially be extended to other disease states and immunological phenotypes. A later analysis had no HLA typing for the validation cohort, so co-occurrence there was scored across all 130 or so repertoires. A later analysis found that TCRs clustered in the first cohort also tended to co-occur in the 120 or so validation repertoires, with approximately 95% of cluster scores above 0. In both the original and validation cohorts, the classifier was reported to diagnose cytomegalovirus status with high specificity and sensitivity. In vitro tests confirmed that three of the cytomegalovirus-associated TCR beta chains recognize cytomegalovirus antigens.

On this clone itself: No cognate antigen has been identified for it. Per-base quality was not reported, and no clone a single base away is much larger than it.

The receptor library was made with the immunoSEQ multiplex PCR assay. As for the authors' bioinformatics: A statistical classification framework was built to diagnose cytomegalovirus status from the catalog of TCR beta chain sequences. TCRdb limited this immuneACCESS table to in-frame rearrangements with V and J called. A share of clones is missing; checked studies link under half to unresolved V genes, and the rest is unexplained. That table gives V, J and clone size, and the DNA gave D and trimming. The sample table lists 150,000 to 250,000 clones, 70% to 85% of them with a count of one. The ten largest clones take up roughly 13% of the sample. Separate from the roughly 650-subject first cohort, the validation cohort of 90 to 150 subjects was the group to which the donors belonged. Material: PBMCs. The clonotype comes from a woman in her 30s in good health and CMV-seropositive.

The DNA reads TGTGCCAGCAGTCTAAAACGTTACTCCTACGAGCAGTACTTC. Its protein reads: CASSLKRYSYEQYF. Here the chain combines TRBV27 and TRBJ2-7; no D gene can be assigned with confidence. Its CDR3 holds 14 amino acids, cysteine through phenylalanine. Only CDR3 DNA is held: 42 bases, read in frame from base 1. CDR1 and CDR2 are read off the germline V gene (reference sequence) as MNHEY and SMNVEV. Trimming takes 5 bases from V and 0 bases from J, and the germline ends sit 11 bases apart.